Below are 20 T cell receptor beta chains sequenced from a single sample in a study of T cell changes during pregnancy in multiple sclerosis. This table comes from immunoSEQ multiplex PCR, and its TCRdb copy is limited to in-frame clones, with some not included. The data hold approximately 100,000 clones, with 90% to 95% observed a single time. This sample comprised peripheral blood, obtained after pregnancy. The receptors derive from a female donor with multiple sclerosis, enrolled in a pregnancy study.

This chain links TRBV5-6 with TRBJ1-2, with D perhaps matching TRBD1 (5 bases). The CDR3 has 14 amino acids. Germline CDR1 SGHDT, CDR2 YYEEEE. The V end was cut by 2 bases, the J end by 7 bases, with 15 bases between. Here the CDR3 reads CASSFETGSGGYTF. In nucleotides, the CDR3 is TGTGCCAGCAGCTTTGAAACAGGAAGTGGTGGCTACACCTTC. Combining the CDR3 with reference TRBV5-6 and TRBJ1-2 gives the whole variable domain DAGVTQSPTHLIKTRGQQVTLRCSPKSGHDTVSWYQQALGQGPQFIFQYYEEEERQRGNFPDRFSGHQFPNYSSELNVNALLLGDSALYLCASSFETGSGGYTFGSGTRLTVV.

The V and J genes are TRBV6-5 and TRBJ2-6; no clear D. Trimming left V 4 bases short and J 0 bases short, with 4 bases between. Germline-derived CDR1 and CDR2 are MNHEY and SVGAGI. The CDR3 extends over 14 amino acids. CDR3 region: CASSLYSGANVLTF. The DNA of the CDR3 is TGTGCCAGCAGTTTATACTCTGGGGCCAACGTCCTGACTTTC.

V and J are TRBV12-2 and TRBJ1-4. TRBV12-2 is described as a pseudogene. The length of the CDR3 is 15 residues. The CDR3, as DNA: TGTGCAAGTCGCTCCACCCCCGGGGGGAATGAAAAACTGTTTTTT. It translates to CASRSTPGGNEKLFF.

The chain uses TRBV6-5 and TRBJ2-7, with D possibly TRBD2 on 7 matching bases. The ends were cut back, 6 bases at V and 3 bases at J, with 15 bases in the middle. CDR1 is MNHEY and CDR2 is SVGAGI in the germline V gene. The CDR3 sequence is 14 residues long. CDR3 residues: CASRNGGLGYEQYF. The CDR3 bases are TGTGCCAGCAGAAACGGGGGGCTAGGCTACGAGCAGTACTTC.

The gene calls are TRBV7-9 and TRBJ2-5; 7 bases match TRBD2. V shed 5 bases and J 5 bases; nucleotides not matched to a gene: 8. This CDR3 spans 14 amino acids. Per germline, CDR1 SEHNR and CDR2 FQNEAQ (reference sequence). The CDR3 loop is CASSPGAGVETQYF. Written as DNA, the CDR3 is TGTGCCAGCAGCCCCGGGGCGGGGGTGGAGACCCAGTACTTC.

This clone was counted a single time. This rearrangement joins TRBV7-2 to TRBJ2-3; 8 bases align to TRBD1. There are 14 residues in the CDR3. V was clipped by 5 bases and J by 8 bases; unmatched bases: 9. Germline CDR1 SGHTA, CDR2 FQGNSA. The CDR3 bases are TGTGCCAGCAGCCCAGGGGGCGCCTCGGGTACGCAGTATTTT. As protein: CASSPGGASGTQYF. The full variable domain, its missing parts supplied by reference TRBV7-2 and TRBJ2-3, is GAGVSQSPSNKVTEKGKDVELRCDPISGHTALYWYRQSLGQGLEFLIYFQGNSAPDKSGLPSDRFSAERTGGSVSTLTIQRTQQEDSAVYLCASSPGGASGTQYFGPGTRLTVL.

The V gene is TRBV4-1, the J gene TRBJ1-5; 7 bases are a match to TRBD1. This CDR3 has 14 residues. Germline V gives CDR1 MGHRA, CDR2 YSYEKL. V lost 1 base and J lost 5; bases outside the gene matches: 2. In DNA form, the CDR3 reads TGCGCCAGCAGCCAAGTGACAGGGCATCAGCCCCAGCATTTT. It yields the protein CASSQVTGHQPQHF.

The CDR3 region has the DNA TGCGCCAGCACCCGGACAGCCGGGGCCAACGTCCTGACTTTC. This sequence encodes CASTRTAGANVLTF. This sequence joins TRBV5-1 and TRBJ2-6; tentatively, D is TRBD1 (6 bases). Germline loops: CDR1 SGHRS, CDR2 YFSETQ. Trimming left V 6 bases short and J 4 bases short, with 11 bases between. The CDR3 has 14 residues.

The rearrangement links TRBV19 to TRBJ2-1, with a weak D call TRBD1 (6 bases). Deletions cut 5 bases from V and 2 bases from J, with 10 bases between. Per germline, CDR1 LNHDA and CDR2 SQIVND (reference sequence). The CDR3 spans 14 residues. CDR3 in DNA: TGTGCCAGTAGTTTCAGGGGAACCTACAATGAGCAGTTCTTC. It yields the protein CASSFRGTYNEQFF.

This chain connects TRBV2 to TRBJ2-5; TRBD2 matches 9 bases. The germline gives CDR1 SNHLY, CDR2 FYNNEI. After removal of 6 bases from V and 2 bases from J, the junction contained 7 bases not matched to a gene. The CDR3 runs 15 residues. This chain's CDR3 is CASREPGLAQETQYF. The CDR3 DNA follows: TGTGCCAGCAGGGAACCGGGACTAGCTCAAGAGACCCAGTACTTC.

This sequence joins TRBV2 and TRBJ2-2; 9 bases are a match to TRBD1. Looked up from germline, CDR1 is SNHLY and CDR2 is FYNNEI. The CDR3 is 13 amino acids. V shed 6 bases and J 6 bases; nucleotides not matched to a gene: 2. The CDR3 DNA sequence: TGTGCCAGCAGCTACAGGGGGCCCGGGGAGCTGTTTTTT. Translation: CASSYRGPGELFF.

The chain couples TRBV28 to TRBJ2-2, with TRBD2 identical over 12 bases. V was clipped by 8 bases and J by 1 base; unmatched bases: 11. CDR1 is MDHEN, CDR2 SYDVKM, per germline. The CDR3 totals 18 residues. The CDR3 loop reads CASRRLAGVIQNTGELFF. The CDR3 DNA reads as TGTGCCAGCCGAAGACTAGCGGGGGTCATTCAGAACACCGGGGAGCTGTTTTTT.

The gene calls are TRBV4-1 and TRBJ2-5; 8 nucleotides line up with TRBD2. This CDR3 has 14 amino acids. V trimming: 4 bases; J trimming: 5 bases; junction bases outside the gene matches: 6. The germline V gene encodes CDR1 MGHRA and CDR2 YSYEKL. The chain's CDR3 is CASSLPGLDETQYF. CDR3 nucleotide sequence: TGCGCCAGCAGCCTACCGGGACTAGACGAGACCCAGTACTTC.

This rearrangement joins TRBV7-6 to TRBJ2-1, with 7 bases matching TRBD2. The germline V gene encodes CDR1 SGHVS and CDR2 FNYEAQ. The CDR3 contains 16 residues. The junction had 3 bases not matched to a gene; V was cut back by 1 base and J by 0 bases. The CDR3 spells CASSLGAGSSYNEQFF. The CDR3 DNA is TGTGCCAGCAGCTTAGGAGCGGGGAGCTCCTACAATGAGCAGTTCTTC.

CDR3 in DNA: TGTGCCATCAGTGAGTCGGGGACAGGGGGCTGGGCTTTCTTT. It is translated as CAISESGTGGWAFF. The chain uses TRBV10-3 and TRBJ1-1; 12 bases align to TRBD1. This CDR3 region has 14 residues. Germline V lookup: CDR1 ENHRY, CDR2 SYGVKD. V lost 0 bases, J lost 11 bases, and 4 bases stayed unmatched.

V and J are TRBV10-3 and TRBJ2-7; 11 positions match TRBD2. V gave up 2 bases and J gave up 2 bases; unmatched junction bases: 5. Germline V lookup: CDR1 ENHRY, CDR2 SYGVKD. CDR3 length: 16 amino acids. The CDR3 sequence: CAISETLAGGTYEQYF. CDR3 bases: TGTGCCATCAGTGAGACCCTAGCGGGGGGAACCTACGAGCAGTACTTC.

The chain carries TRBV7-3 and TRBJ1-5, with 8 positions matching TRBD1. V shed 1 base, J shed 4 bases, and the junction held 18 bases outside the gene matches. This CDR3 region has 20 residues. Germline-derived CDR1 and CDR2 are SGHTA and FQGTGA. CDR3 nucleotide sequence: TGTGCCAGCAGCTTAATTGAACGTCGGTTTCGTTACAGGGGGAATCAGCCCCAGCATTTT. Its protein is CASSLIERRFRYRGNQPQHF.

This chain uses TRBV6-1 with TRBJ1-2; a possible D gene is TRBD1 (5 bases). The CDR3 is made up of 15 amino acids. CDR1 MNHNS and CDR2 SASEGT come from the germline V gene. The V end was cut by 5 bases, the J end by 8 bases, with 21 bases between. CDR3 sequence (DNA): TGTGCCAGCAGTAGCGCCACCGGGGGGGTGGAGGGCTACACCTTC. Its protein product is CASSSATGGVEGYTF.

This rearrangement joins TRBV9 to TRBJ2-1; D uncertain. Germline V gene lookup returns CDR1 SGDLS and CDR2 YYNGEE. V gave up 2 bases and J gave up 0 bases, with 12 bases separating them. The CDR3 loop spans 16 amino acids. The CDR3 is CASSVGLSSSYNEQFF. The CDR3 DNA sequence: TGTGCCAGCAGCGTCGGTCTTTCATCCTCCTACAATGAGCAGTTCTTC. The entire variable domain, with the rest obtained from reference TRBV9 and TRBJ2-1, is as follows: DSGVTQTPKHLITATGQRVTLRCSPRSGDLSVYWYQQSLDQGLQFLIQYYNGEERAKGNILERFSAQQFPDLHSELNLSSLELGDSALYFCASSVGLSSSYNEQFFGPGTRLTVL.

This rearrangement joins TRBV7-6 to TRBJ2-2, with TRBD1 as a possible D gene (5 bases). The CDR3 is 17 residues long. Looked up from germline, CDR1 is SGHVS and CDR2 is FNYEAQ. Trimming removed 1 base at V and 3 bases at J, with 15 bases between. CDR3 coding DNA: TGTGCCAGCAGCTTAGGCCCAACTCAAGGGGACACCGGGGAGCTGTTTTTT. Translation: CASSLGPTQGDTGELFF.